This TCR beta chain appears in the sequencing data of a study of T cells in localized non-small cell lung cancer. Study-level points and caveats: Highest T cell clonality was seen in uninvolved adjacent lung, surpassing that measured in tumor. Median detection of top 100 tumor clones in adjacent lung was about 60 clones.

As to this clone: Its antigen is still unknown.

Germline-derived CDR1 and CDR2 are ENHRY and SYGVKD. CDR3 length: 18 residues. J was trimmed by 9 bases and V by 3 bases; bases with no gene match: 11. Measured with immunoSEQ multiplex PCR; TCRdb has only the in-frame clones, and not every one. The sample contains 50,000 to 65,000 clones, approximately 80% of which appear only once. V and J are TRBV10-3 and TRBJ2-1; TRBD2 matches 16 bases. The sequence was collected from a man aged 40 to 70 with stage II lung adenocarcinoma. The sequences come from PBMCs, collected before any cancer treatment. This chain's CDR3 is CAISDIGTSGRAYGEQFF. CDR3 nucleotides: TGTGCCATCAGTGACATAGGGACTAGCGGGAGGGCCTACGGTGAGCAGTTCTTC.